Given below is one T cell receptor beta chain in context. These data originate in a study of blood T cell repertoires in COVID-19. Study-wide context: Acute-phase and convalescent COVID-19 samples originated in the United States, Italy and Spain. The cDNA or gDNA used as material had been derived from T cells, B-cell-depleted T cells, or PBMCs.

In germline, CDR1 is MNHEY, CDR2 SVGEGT. The CDR3 sequence is 16 residues long. The V gene end was trimmed by 5 bases and the J gene end by 5 bases; junction bases not matched to a gene: 12. As handled by the study authors: Amplification from reference gene primers served as the basis for estimated nucleated cell counts. The table came from immunoSEQ multiplex PCR; TCRdb's copy has only in-frame clones and leaves some out. The DNA was the basis for D and trimming; V, J and clone size are from that table. The sample consists of 220,000 or so clones, 70% to 85% of them appearing once. J is TRBJ2-3 and V is TRBV6-2 or TRBV6-3, with 8 bases fitting TRBD2. The sequencing sample was made of peripheral blood. The receptor was isolated from a woman of 80 years or more with acute or convalescent COVID-19. The CDR3 DNA is TGTGCCAGCAGTAGCGGGAGATACGTCGGTGTAGATACGCAGTATTTT. Translated, it gives CASSSGRYVGVDTQYF.